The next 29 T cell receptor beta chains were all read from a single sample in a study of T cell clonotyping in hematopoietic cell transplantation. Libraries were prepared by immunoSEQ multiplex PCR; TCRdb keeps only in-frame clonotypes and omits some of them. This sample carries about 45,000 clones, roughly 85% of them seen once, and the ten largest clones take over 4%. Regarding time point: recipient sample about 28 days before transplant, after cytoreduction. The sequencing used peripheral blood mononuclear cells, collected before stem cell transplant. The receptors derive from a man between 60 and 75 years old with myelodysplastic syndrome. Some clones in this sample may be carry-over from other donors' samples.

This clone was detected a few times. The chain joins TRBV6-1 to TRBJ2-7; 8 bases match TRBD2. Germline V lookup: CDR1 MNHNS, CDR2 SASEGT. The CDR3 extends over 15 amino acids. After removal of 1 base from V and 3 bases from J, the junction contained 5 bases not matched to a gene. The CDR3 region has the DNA TGTGCCAGCAGTGAAGGAATCGGGGGGGTCTACGAGCAGTACTTC. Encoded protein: CASSEGIGGVYEQYF.

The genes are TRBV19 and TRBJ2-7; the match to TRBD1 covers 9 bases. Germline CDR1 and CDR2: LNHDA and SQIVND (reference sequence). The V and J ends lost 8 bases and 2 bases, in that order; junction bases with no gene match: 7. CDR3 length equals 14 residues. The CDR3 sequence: CASAGTGRTYEQYF. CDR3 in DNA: TGTGCCAGTGCCGGGACAGGGCGGACCTACGAGCAGTACTTC.

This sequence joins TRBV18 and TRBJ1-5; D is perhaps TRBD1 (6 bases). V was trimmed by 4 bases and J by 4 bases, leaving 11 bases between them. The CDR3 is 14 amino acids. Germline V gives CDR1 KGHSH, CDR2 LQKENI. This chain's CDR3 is CASSRGQTNQPQHF. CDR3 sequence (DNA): TGTGCCAGCTCACGAGGACAGACAAATCAGCCCCAGCATTTT.

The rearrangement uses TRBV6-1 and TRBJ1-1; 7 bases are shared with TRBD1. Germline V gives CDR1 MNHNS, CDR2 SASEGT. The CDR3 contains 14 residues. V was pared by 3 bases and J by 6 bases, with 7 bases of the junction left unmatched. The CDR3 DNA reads TGTGCCAGCAGTGACCTGGGACAGACAGCTGAAGCTTTCTTT. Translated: CASSDLGQTAEAFF.

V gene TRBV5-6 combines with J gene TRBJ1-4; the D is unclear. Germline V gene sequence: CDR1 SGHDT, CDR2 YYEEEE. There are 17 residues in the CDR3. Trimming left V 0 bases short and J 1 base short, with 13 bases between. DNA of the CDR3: TGTGCCAGCAGCTTGGGGGTCGGTGCGGTAACTAATGAAAAACTGTTTTTT. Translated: CASSLGVGAVTNEKLFF.

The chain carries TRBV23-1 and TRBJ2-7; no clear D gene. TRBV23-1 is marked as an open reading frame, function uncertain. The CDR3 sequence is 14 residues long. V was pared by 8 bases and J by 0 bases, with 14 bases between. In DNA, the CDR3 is TGCGCCAGCCCGGGCGTTGGAAGCTCCTACGAGCAGTACTTC. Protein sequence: CASPGVGSSYEQYF.

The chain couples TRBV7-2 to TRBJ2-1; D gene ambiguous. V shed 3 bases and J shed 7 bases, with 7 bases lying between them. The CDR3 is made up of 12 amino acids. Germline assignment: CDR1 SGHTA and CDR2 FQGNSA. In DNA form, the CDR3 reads TGTGCCAGCAGCTTCCGATCGAATGAGCAGTTCTTC. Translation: CASSFRSNEQFF.

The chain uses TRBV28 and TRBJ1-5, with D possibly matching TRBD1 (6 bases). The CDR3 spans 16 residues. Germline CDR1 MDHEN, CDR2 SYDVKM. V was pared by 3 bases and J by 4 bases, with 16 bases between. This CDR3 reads CASSFFPGTLNQPQHF. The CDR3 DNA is TGTGCCAGCAGTTTCTTCCCCGGGACACTGAATCAGCCCCAGCATTTT. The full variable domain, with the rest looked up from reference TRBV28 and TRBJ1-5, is DVKVTQSSRYLVKRTGEKVFLECVQDMDHENMFWYRQDPGLGLRLIYFSYDVKMKEKGDIPEGYSVSREKKERFSLILESASTNQTSMYLCASSFFPGTLNQPQHFGDGTRLSIL.

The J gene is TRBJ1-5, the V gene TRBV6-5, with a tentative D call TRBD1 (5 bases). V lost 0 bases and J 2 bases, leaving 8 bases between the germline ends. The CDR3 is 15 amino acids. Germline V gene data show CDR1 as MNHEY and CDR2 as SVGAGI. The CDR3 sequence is CASSYSRGGNQPQHF. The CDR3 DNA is TGTGCCAGCAGTTACTCCCGAGGGGGCAATCAGCCCCAGCATTTT.

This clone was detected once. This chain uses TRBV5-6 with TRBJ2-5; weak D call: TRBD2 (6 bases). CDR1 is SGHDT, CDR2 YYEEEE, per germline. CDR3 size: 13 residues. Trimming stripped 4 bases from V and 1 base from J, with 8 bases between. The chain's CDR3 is CASSRLVQETQYF. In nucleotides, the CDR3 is TGTGCCAGCAGCAGACTAGTCCAAGAGACCCAGTACTTC.

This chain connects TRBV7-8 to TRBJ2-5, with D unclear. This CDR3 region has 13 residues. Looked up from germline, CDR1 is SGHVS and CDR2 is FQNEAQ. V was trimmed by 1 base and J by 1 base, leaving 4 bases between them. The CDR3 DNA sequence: TGTGCCAGCAGCTTAGTTCGCCAAGAGACCCAGTACTTC. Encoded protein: CASSLVRQETQYF. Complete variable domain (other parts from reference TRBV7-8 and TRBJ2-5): GAGVSQSPRYKVAKRGQDVALRCDPISGHVSLFWYQQALGQGPEFLTYFQNEAQLDKSGLPSDRFFAERPEGSVSTLKIQRTQQEDSAVYLCASSLVRQETQYFGPGTRLLVL.

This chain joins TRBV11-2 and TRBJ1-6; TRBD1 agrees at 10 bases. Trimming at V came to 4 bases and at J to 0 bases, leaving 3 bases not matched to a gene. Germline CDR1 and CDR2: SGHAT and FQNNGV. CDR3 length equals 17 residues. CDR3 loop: CASSSGQGSSYNSPLHF. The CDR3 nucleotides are TGTGCCAGCAGCTCGGGACAGGGGAGCTCCTATAATTCACCCCTCCACTTT.

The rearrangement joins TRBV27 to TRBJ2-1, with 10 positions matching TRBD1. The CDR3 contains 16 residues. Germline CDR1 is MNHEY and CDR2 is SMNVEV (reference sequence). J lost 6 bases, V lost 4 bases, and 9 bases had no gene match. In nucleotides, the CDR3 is TGTGCCAGCAGTTCGCCCCGGGACAGGGGCATCAATGAGCAGTTCTTC. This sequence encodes CASSSPRDRGINEQFF.

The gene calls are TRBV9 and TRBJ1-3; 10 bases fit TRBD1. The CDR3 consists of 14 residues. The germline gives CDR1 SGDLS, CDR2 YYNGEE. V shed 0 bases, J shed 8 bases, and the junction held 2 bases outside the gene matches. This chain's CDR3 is CASSVAGTGDTIYF. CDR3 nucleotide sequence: TGTGCCAGCAGCGTAGCGGGGACAGGGGACACCATATATTTT.

CDR3 sequence (DNA): TGTGCCAGCAGCGTAGGGGACAGGCCTACCTACGAGCAGTACTTC. Protein sequence: CASSVGDRPTYEQYF. This sequence joins TRBV9 and TRBJ2-7; TRBD1 matches at 8 bases. Germline V gene lookup returns CDR1 SGDLS and CDR2 YYNGEE. V shed 0 bases and J 2 bases; nucleotides not matched to a gene: 4. The CDR3 covers 15 residues.

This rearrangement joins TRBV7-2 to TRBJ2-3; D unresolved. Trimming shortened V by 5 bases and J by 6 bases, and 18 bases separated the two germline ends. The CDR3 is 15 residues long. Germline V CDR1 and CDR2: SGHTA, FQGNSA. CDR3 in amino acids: CASSPRRLAGDTQYF. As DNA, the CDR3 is TGTGCCAGCAGCCCCCGAAGGTTAGCTGGGGATACGCAGTATTTT.

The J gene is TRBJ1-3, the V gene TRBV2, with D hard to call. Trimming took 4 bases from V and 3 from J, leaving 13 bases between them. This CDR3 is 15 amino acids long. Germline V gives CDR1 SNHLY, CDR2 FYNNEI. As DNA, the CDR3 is TGTGCCAGCAGTGCTGAAGGGAAGGATGGAAACACCATATATTTT. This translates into CASSAEGKDGNTIYF.

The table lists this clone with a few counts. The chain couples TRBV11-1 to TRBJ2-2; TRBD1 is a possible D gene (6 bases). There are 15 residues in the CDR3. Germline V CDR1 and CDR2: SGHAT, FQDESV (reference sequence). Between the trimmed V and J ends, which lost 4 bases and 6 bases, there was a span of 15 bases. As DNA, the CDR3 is TGTGCCAGCAGCTCTCGGACAGTCCCGGCCGGGGAGCTGTTTTTT. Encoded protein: CASSSRTVPAGELFF. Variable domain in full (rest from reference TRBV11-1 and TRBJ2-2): EAEVAQSPRYKITEKSQAVAFWCDPISGHATLYWYRQILGQGPELLVQFQDESVVDDSQLPKDRFSAERLKGVDSTLKIQPAELGDSAMYLCASSSRTVPAGELFFGEGSRLTVL.

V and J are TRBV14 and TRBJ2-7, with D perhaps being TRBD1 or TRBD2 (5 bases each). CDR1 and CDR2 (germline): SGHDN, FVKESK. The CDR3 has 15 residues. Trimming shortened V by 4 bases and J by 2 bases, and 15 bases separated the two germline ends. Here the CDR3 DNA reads TGTGCCAGCAGCCCCCTGCCGGGACGGACCTACGAGCAGTACTTC. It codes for CASSPLPGRTYEQYF.

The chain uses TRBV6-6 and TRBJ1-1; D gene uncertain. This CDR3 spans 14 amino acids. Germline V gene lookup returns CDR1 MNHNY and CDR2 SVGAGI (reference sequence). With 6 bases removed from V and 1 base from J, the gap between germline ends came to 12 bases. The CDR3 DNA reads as TGTGCCAGCAGCACCGACCTGGGGAACACTGAAGCTTTCTTT. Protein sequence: CASSTDLGNTEAFF.

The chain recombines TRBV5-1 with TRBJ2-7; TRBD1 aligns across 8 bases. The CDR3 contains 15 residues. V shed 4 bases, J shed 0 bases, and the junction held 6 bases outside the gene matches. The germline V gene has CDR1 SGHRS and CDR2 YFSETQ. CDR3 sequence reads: CASSHGTGLSYEQYF. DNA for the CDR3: TGCGCCAGCAGCCATGGGACAGGCCTCTCCTACGAGCAGTACTTC. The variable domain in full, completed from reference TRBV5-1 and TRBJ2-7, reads KAGVTQTPRYLIKTRGQQVTLSCSPISGHRSVSWYQQTPGQGLQFLFEYFSETQRNKGNFPGRFSGRQFSNSRSEMNVSTLELGDSALYLCASSHGTGLSYEQYFGPGTRLTVT.

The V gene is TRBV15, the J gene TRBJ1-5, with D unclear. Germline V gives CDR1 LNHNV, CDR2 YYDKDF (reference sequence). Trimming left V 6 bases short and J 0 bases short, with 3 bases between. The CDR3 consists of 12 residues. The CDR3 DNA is TGTGCCACCAGTCATAGCAATCAGCCCCAGCATTTT. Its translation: CATSHSNQPQHF.

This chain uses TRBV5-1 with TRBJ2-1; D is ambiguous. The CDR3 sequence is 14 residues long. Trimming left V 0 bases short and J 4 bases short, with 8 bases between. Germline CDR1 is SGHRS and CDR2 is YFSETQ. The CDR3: CASSLGALYNEQFF. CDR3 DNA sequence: TGCGCCAGCAGCTTGGGAGCTTTATACAATGAGCAGTTCTTC.

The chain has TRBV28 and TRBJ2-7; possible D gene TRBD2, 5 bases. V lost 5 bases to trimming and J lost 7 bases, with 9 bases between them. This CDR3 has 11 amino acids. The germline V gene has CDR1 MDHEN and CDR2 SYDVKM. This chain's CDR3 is CASSRGREQYF. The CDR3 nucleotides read TGTGCCAGCAGTCGAGGGCGGGAGCAGTACTTC.

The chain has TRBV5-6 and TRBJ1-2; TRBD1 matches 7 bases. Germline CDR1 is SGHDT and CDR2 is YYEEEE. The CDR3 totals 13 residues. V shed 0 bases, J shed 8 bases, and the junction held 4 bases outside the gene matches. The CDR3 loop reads CASSLDRGHGYTF. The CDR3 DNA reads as TGTGCCAGCAGCTTGGACAGGGGCCACGGCTACACCTTC.

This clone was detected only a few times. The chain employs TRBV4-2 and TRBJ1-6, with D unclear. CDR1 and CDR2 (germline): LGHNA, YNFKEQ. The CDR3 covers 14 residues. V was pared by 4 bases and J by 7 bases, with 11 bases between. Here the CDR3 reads CASSPVFWNSPLHF. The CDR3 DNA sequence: TGTGCCAGCAGCCCAGTATTCTGGAATTCACCCCTCCACTTT.

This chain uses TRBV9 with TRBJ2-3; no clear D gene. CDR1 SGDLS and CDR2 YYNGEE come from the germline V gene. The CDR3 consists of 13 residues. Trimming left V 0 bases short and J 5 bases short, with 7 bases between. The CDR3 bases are TGTGCCAGCAGCGTAGCAGGCGGAGATACGCAGTATTTT. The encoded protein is CASSVAGGDTQYF.

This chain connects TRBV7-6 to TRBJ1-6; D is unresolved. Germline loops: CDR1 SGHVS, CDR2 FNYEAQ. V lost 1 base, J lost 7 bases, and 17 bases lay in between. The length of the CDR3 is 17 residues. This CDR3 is CASSLEGSLGRNSPLHF. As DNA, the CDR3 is TGTGCCAGCAGCTTAGAGGGCTCCCTGGGTCGGAATTCACCCCTCCACTTT. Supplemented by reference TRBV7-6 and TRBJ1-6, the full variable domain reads GAGVSQSPRYKVTKRGQDVALRCDPISGHVSLYWYRQALGQGPEFLTYFNYEAQQDKSGLPNDRFSAERPEGSISTLTIQRTEQRDSAMYRCASSLEGSLGRNSPLHFGNGTRLTVT.

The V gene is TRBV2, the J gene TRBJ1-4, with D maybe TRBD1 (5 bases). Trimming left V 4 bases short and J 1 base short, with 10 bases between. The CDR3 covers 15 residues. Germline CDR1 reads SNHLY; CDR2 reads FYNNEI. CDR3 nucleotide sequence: TGTGCCAGCAGTGGCTGGGGGGTAACTAATGAAAAACTGTTTTTT. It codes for CASSGWGVTNEKLFF.